The text below deals with one T cell receptor beta chain. Without a recorded count, this clonotype is taken to be medium-sized (0.01 to 0.1%) from its frequency. What this receptor recognizes is not known. The data derive from a study of human CD8 memory T cell subsets (dated by TCRdb to 2020 to 2021). For context, the study as a whole: The clonal relationships among stem-like (TSTEM), progenitor exhausted-like (TPEX) and effector memory CD8+ T cell subsets were assessed by comparing the TCRbeta repertoires of these subsets. Six donors each provided TSTEM, TPEX and effector memory subsets, and TCRbeta repertoires were obtained from all six.

The CDR3 numbers 12 residues from cysteine through phenylalanine. This entry has no DNA. For CDR1 and CDR2, the germline V gene (reference sequence) lists SEHNR and FQNEAQ. The research as a whole found: Similarly high normalized Shannon-Wiener diversity was shown by TSTEM and TPEX subsets, whereas comparatively lower diversity was seen in effector memory subsets. Only TCRbeta chains were sequenced, and repertoire comparisons rested on five to seven donors tested with paired t-tests and Bonferroni correction. Greater repertoire diversity in TSTEM than in TPEX subsets was suggested by Chao1 estimates, potentially reflecting a broader range of specificities. Although both stem-like subsets shared clonotypes with effector memory cells, the overlap between TSTEM and TPEX repertoires was minimal, suggesting distinct antigen spectra for the TSTEM and TPEX subsets.

The sequencer was a NextSeq 550. A Human TCR Profiling Kit was used to prepare UMI-labeled 5' RACE TCRbeta libraries. Every TCRbeta library was prepared in parallel with an identical number of PCR cycles. The source study handled its data this way. The number of functional CDR3beta clonotypes in each TCRbeta library ranged from about 2,700 to 18,000. MIGEC 1.2.9 was used for UMI extraction and consensus assembly, with at least three reads per UMI being required. MiXCR 3.0.3 was used to extract in-frame CDR3beta repertoires. Each sample was downsampled to 42,000 randomly selected UMIs before diversity metrics were computed in VDJtools 1.2.1. For the top 3,000 clones of each sample pair, the repertoire overlap metrics D, R and F2 were calculated in VDJtools. Once TCRdb had reprocessed the reads, it stored one entry per CDR3 protein sequence and supplied no DNA. It is TCRdb's table, rather than the study itself, that gives the V and J calls and clone size. This sample's clone table shows some 10,000 distinct CDR3 sequences. The ten most abundant clones make up roughly 9% of the sample.

Stem-like memory CD8+ T cells (TSTEM) were defined as CCR7+ PD-1- TIGIT- cells. Peripheral blood mononuclear cells were isolated from healthy donor buffy coats by density gradient separation. Negative magnetic separation using EasySep or MojoSort CD8+ T cell isolation kits was how the study enriched total CD8+ T cells. For each subset, total RNA was extracted using an RNeasy Mini Kit from duplicate vials of about 150,000 sorted CD8+ T cells. The PBMCs were used either fresh or after being cryopreserved in fetal bovine serum with roughly 10% DMSO. Fluorescence-activated cell sorting on a FACSAria III was used to sort the CD8+ T cell subsets to purity.

The specimen was CD8+ stem-like memory T cells (TSCM and TCM) sorted from PBMCs. This sample's cell subset or site label indicates: stem-like memory CD8 T cells (TSTEM), CCR7+ PD-1- TIGIT-. In this chain, TRBV7-9 is recombined with TRBJ2-5. This clonotype originated in a human donor in good health. CDR3 region: CASSLNQETQYF.